This TCR beta chain was found in a study of blood T cell repertoires in COVID-19. In the study overall: Both acute and convalescent COVID-19 samples were obtained from the United States, Italy and Spain. Sources were T cells, B-cell-depleted T cells, or PBMCs; the material itself was cDNA or gDNA.

A Seattle source enrolled patients during active infection and followed them longitudinally. CDR1 is SQVTM, CDR2 ANQGSEA, per germline. Between the trimmed V and J ends, which lost 4 bases and 2 bases, there was a span of 5 bases. This CDR3 is built from 11 residues. Authors' processing steps: Using reference gene primer amplification, nucleated cell counts were estimated. This table comes from immunoSEQ multiplex PCR, and its TCRdb copy is limited to in-frame clones, with some not included. V, J and clone size were drawn from that table, and D and trimming were deduced from the DNA. The sample lists around 330,000 clones; 70% to 90% were seen once.

The sample taken for sequencing was peripheral blood. The clonotype was recovered from a woman in her thirties with COVID-19, enrolled during active disease. V is TRBV29-1 and J is TRBJ1-2; D unresolved. As DNA, the CDR3 is TGCAGCGTTGGGCAGAACTATGGCTACACCTTC. Translation gives CSVGQNYGYTF.